One and the same sample provided the 28 T cell receptor beta chains below, sequenced in a study of OX40 agonist ivuxolimab in advanced cancers. This table comes from immunoSEQ multiplex PCR, and its TCRdb copy is limited to in-frame clones, with some not included. Found here are around 92,000 clones, 75% to 90% of them singletons; the top ten hold 2.5% to 3%. Sequenced here: CD4+ or CD8+ T cells sorted from blood, sampled in a trial of the OX40 agonist ivuxolimab. These receptors originate from an adult with an advanced solid tumor such as melanoma, head and neck, liver or kidney cancer.

This chain joins TRBV7-9 and TRBJ2-5; TRBD1 might be the D (6 bases). Per germline, CDR1 SEHNR and CDR2 FQNEAQ (reference sequence). The CDR3 has 14 amino acids. Trimming removed 5 bases from V and 2 bases from J, with 12 bases in between. In DNA, the CDR3 is TGTGCCAGCAGCAGAAGGACAGAACAAGAGACCCAGTACTTC. Its protein is CASSRRTEQETQYF.

The chain has TRBV6-5 and TRBJ1-1, with D possibly being TRBD1 (6 bases). CDR1 MNHEY and CDR2 SVGAGI come from the germline V gene. CDR3 size: 13 residues. V shed 6 bases and J shed 6 bases, with 14 bases lying between them. The CDR3 is CASRLGTSAEAFF. DNA for the CDR3: TGTGCCAGCAGACTAGGGACAAGCGCTGAAGCTTTCTTT.

V and J are TRBV2 and TRBJ2-2; the match to TRBD2 covers 7 bases. This CDR3 has 19 residues. With 10 bases clipped from V and 0 bases from J, the junction kept 20 bases outside the gene matches. The germline V gene has CDR1 SNHLY and CDR2 FYNNEI. CDR3 sequence (DNA): TGTGCCACCACCAGACGGGGGTCGGCGGGGGAAGCGAACACCGGGGAGCTGTTTTTT. Protein product: CATTRRGSAGEANTGELFF.

The genes are TRBV6-1 and TRBJ2-7; the match to TRBD1 covers 10 bases. With V trimmed by 4 bases and J by 6 bases, 6 bases remained unmatched. Germline values: CDR1 MNHNS, CDR2 SASEGT. The CDR3 sequence is 14 residues long. Here the CDR3 DNA reads TGTGCCAGCAGTGTGGACAGGGGGAGTCTCGAGCAGTACTTC. It yields the protein CASSVDRGSLEQYF.

The chain is built from TRBV5-8 and TRBJ2-3; 7 bases are a match to TRBD2. Germline V gene data show CDR1 as SGHTS and CDR2 as YDEGEE. With 4 bases clipped from V and 0 bases from J, the junction kept 11 bases outside the gene matches. The CDR3 has 17 residues. DNA for the CDR3: TGTGCCAGCAGCCTGTGGGGGGGGATCCAGAGCACAGATACGCAGTATTTT. This gives the protein CASSLWGGIQSTDTQYF.

This clone showed up just once. The chain's CDR3 is CASSPRRGVNTGELFF. The CDR3, as DNA: TGTGCCAGTTCCCCCAGGCGTGGGGTGAACACCGGGGAGCTGTTTTTT. The J gene is TRBJ2-2, the V gene TRBV2, with D unclear. V was clipped by 9 bases and J by 1 base, with 18 bases between them. Germline V gene data show CDR1 as SNHLY and CDR2 as FYNNEI. The length of the CDR3 is 16 residues.

This clone has just one count. CDR3 in amino acids: CASSSGIGYGYTF. The CDR3 region has the DNA TGTGCCAGCAGCTCAGGGATTGGCTATGGCTACACCTTC. The genes are TRBV28 and TRBJ1-2, with a possible D match to TRBD1 (5 bases). Trimming removed 6 bases at V and 4 bases at J, with 12 bases between. CDR1 is MDHEN, CDR2 SYDVKM, per germline. The CDR3 length is 13 residues.

The gene calls are TRBV7-6 and TRBJ2-1, with D uncertain. The CDR3 length is 14 residues. Germline CDR1 SGHVS, CDR2 FNYEAQ. The V and J ends lost 5 bases and 6 bases respectively, with 14 bases between them. The CDR3 here is CASSPRSTVNEQFF. CDR3 nucleotides: TGTGCCAGCAGCCCCCGTTCGACCGTCAATGAGCAGTTCTTC. The full variable domain, completed using reference TRBV7-6 and TRBJ2-1, is GAGVSQSPRYKVTKRGQDVALRCDPISGHVSLYWYRQALGQGPEFLTYFNYEAQQDKSGLPNDRFSAERPEGSISTLTIQRTEQRDSAMYRCASSPRSTVNEQFFGPGTRLTVL.

This clone came up a few times. The chain uses TRBV7-7 and TRBJ2-3; TRBD1 is a possible D gene (5 bases). Germline values: CDR1 SSHAT, CDR2 FNYEAQ (reference sequence). The CDR3 spans 14 residues. Trimming removed 0 bases from V and 4 bases from J, with 8 bases in between. CDR3 nucleotides: TGTGCCAGCAGCTTAGCGCAGGGCTCAGATACGCAGTATTTT. It yields the protein CASSLAQGSDTQYF.

In DNA, the CDR3 is TGTGCAAGTCGCCCCTTGGAAGGGGACAGAACCTACGAGCAGTACGTC. It is translated as CASRPLEGDRTYEQYV. This rearrangement joins TRBV12-2 to TRBJ2-7; the table's D call, TRBD1, was not checked against the DNA. TRBV12-2 is a listed pseudogene. The CDR3 has 16 amino acids.

The CDR3 is CASSQESDNEQFF. CDR3 nucleotide sequence: TGCGCCAGCAGCCAAGAGTCCGACAATGAGCAGTTCTTC. V and J are TRBV4-3 and TRBJ2-1; D gene uncertain. The V end lost 0 bases, the J end lost 5 bases, and 5 bases lay between the germline ends. Germline CDR1 reads LGHNA; CDR2 reads YSLEER. The CDR3 covers 13 residues.

V is TRBV6-1 and J is TRBJ2-7, with 10 nucleotides matching TRBD2. From germline, CDR1 is MNHNS and CDR2 SASEGT. This CDR3 region has 15 residues. V lost 4 bases to trimming and J lost 2 bases; unmatched junction nucleotides: 5. In nucleotides, the CDR3 is TGTGCCAGCAGTGTCGAAGCGGGGGGGCCCTACGAGCAGTACTTC. This gives the protein CASSVEAGGPYEQYF.

A note on this clone: In the same sample, other DNA sequences code for this CDR3. The chain employs TRBV18 and TRBJ1-1; TRBD1 is a possible D gene (5 bases). V was clipped by 6 bases and J by 4 bases, with 12 bases between them. Germline V gene sequence: CDR1 KGHSH, CDR2 LQKENI. The CDR3 is 13 amino acids. CDR3 loop: CASSPGTPTEAFF. The CDR3 coding sequence is TGTGCCAGCTCGCCGGGGACTCCCACTGAAGCTTTCTTT.

This chain joins TRBV29-1 and TRBJ2-1, with no clear D. V lost 4 bases and J lost 7, with 5 bases in between. The V gene's germline CDR1 is SQVTM and CDR2 ANQGSEA. CDR3 length: 10 amino acids. The CDR3 here is CSVGVNEQFF. The CDR3 DNA sequence: TGCAGCGTTGGAGTAAATGAGCAGTTCTTC.

V usage is TRBV30 and J usage is TRBJ2-1; D might be TRBD1 or TRBD2, each matching 5 bases. This CDR3 comprises 13 residues. Germline values: CDR1 GTSNPN, CDR2 SVGIG (reference sequence). Trimming removed 4 bases at V and 4 bases at J, with 11 bases between. This CDR3 is CAWNRDGYNEQFF. CDR3 sequence (DNA): TGTGCCTGGAACCGGGACGGGTACAATGAGCAGTTCTTC. Full variable domain (rest looked up from reference TRBV30 and TRBJ2-1): SQTIHQWPATLVQPVGSPLSLECTVEGTSNPNLYWYRQAAGRGLQLLFYSVGIGQISSEVPQNLSASRPQDRQFILSSKKLLLSDSGFYLCAWNRDGYNEQFFGPGTRLTVL.

This sequence joins TRBV6-5 and TRBJ1-5; D is undetermined. Germline CDR1 MNHEY, CDR2 SVGAGI. This CDR3 contains 13 residues. The V gene lost 2 bases and the J gene lost 7 bases, with 9 bases spanning the gap. CDR3 nucleotides: TGTGCCAGCAGTTACGGGGAGGCGCAGCCCCAGCATTTT. As protein: CASSYGEAQPQHF.

A remark on this clone: The same CDR3 also results from other DNA sequences found in this sample. This chain links TRBV19 with TRBJ2-7; perhaps TRBD1 as D (5 bases). Germline lookup yields CDR1 LNHDA and CDR2 SQIVND (reference sequence). Trimming took 5 bases from V and 3 from J, leaving 8 bases between them. The CDR3 sequence is 12 residues long. The chain's CDR3 is CASSGRDYEQYF. Written as DNA, the CDR3 is TGTGCCAGTAGTGGCAGGGACTACGAGCAGTACTTC.

The gene calls are TRBV2 and TRBJ2-2, with 9 nucleotides matching TRBD2. V was pared by 1 base and J by 6 bases, with 6 bases of the junction left unmatched. This CDR3 comprises 16 residues. CDR1 is SNHLY, CDR2 FYNNEI, per germline. The CDR3 region is CASSEGRAGGPGELFF. Here the CDR3 DNA reads TGTGCCAGCAGTGAAGGCCGGGCGGGGGGGCCCGGGGAGCTGTTTTTT. Looking up the rest from reference TRBV2 and TRBJ2-2 gives the full variable domain: EPEVTQTPSHQVTQMGQEVILRCVPISNHLYFYWYRQILGQKVEFLVSFYNNEISEKSEIFDDQFSVERPDGSNFTLKIRSTKLEDSAMYFCASSEGRAGGPGELFFGEGSRLTVL.

The chain is built from TRBV28 and TRBJ2-5, with 8 nucleotides matching TRBD1. Losses at the gene ends were 6 bases for V and 5 bases for J; bases not matched to a gene: 14. Per the germline V gene, CDR1 is MDHEN and CDR2 is SYDVKM. The CDR3 is 16 amino acids. CDR3 sequence reads: CASSDQTGGFRETQYF. Written as DNA, the CDR3 is TGTGCCAGCAGCGACCAAACAGGGGGTTTCCGGGAGACCCAGTACTTC.

The chain employs TRBV10-3 and TRBJ2-7; D not resolved. V dropped 5 bases and J dropped 3 bases, with 8 bases sitting between them. Germline V gene data show CDR1 as ENHRY and CDR2 as SYGVKD. The CDR3 has 12 residues. CDR3 in amino acids: CAISTYGYEQYF. CDR3 DNA: TGTGCCATCAGTACATACGGCTACGAGCAGTACTTC.

The chain links TRBV20-1 to TRBJ2-3; D unclear. The CDR3 contains 11 residues. CDR1 is DFQATT, CDR2 SNEGSKA, per germline (reference sequence). Trimming shortened V by 5 bases and J by 2 bases, and 5 bases separated the two germline ends. The CDR3 spells CSAPLTDTQYF. The CDR3 DNA sequence: TGCAGTGCTCCCCTCACAGATACGCAGTATTTT.

This chain uses TRBV7-8 with TRBJ2-7; D perhaps matches TRBD1 (5 bases). Germline values: CDR1 SGHVS, CDR2 FQNEAQ. The CDR3 is made up of 15 amino acids. Trimming left V 1 base short and J 4 bases short, with 14 bases between. Here the CDR3 reads CASSLVSGQQYEQYF. In DNA, the CDR3 is TGTGCCAGCAGCTTAGTATCAGGGCAGCAATACGAGCAGTACTTC.

This sequence joins TRBV6-6 and TRBJ2-7; tentatively, D is TRBD1 (5 bases). Per germline, CDR1 MNHNY and CDR2 SVGAGI (reference sequence). Trimming stripped 6 bases from V and 2 bases from J, with 17 bases between. The CDR3 covers 15 residues. As DNA, the CDR3 is TGTGCCAGCAGGCAGGACATCACCCTCCCCTACGAGCAGTACGTC. This encodes CASRQDITLPYEQYV.

This chain uses TRBV11-2 with TRBJ2-1, with D maybe TRBD2 (6 bases). V lost 5 bases to trimming and J lost 6 bases, with 14 bases between them. This CDR3 has 14 amino acids. CDR1 is SGHAT, CDR2 FQNNGV, per germline. CDR3 protein: CASSTGGVRNEQFF. In DNA, the CDR3 is TGTGCCAGCAGCACCGGCGGGGTACGCAATGAGCAGTTCTTC.

J is TRBJ2-3 and V is TRBV5-5; D is unclear. This CDR3 has 14 residues. CDR1 SGHKS and CDR2 YYEKEE come from the germline V gene (reference sequence). The V end lost 4 bases, the J end lost 4 bases, and 13 bases lay between the germline ends. The CDR3 here is CASSTGLTPDTQYF. CDR3 nucleotides: TGTGCCAGCAGCACGGGCCTAACCCCAGATACGCAGTATTTT.

The chain recombines TRBV6-1 with TRBJ1-6; weak D call: TRBD1 (5 bases). The V end was cut by 1 base, the J end by 0 bases, with 16 bases between. This CDR3 comprises 19 residues. CDR1 MNHNS and CDR2 SASEGT come from the germline V gene. In DNA, the CDR3 is TGTGCCAGCAGTGAAGTGGGGGTTCCTCAGAGCTCCTATAATTCACCCCTCCACTTT. This translates into CASSEVGVPQSSYNSPLHF.

This clone was observed a few times. The chain couples TRBV6-4 to TRBJ1-5; D is uncertain. Germline V CDR1 and CDR2: MRHNA, SNTAGT. The CDR3 is made up of 15 amino acids. With 6 bases removed from V and 7 bases from J, the gap between germline ends came to 19 bases. The CDR3 protein is CASSGVVRAGQPQHF. CDR3 coding DNA: TGTGCCAGCAGCGGGGTAGTTAGGGCAGGCCAGCCCCAGCATTTT.

The V and J genes are TRBV10-3 and TRBJ1-1, with TRBD1 as a possible D gene (5 bases). The CDR3 is 16 amino acids. V lost 11 bases, J lost 1 base, and 23 bases lay in between. Germline lookup yields CDR1 ENHRY and CDR2 SYGVKD. CDR3 DNA sequence: TGTGCCGCCGGGGAAGGGGCAAGGGTCTCGAACACTGAAGCTTTCTTT. This translates into CAAGEGARVSNTEAFF.